A single sample gave rise to the 21 T cell receptor beta chains below, sequenced in a study of cytotoxic CD8 clonotypes in ibrutinib-treated CLL. The repertoire was sequenced with immunoSEQ multiplex PCR; TCRdb's copy has only in-frame clones and lacks some. The table shows a few hundred thousand clones, with around three quarters occurring only once. Source: PBMCs, taken after 24 months of ibrutinib treatment. The receptors were sampled from a human donor with chronic lymphocytic leukemia.

A few counts support this clone. V usage is TRBV11-2 and J usage is TRBJ2-1, with a tentative D call TRBD2 (5 bases). From germline, CDR1 is SGHAT and CDR2 FQNNGV. This CDR3 region has 12 residues. Trimming cost V 2 bases and J 10 bases, with 9 bases left between them. CDR3 sequence reads: CASSLIPGEQFF. The CDR3 DNA reads as TGTGCCAGCAGCTTAATCCCGGGGGAGCAGTTCTTC.

The J gene is TRBJ2-1, the V gene TRBV6-5, with D perhaps matching TRBD2 (5 bases). Trimming left V 10 bases short and J 16 bases short, with 20 bases between. Germline values: CDR1 MNHEY, CDR2 SVGAGI. The CDR3 contains 11 residues. CDR3 residues: CATVEGGQRFF. The CDR3, as DNA: TGTGCCACAGTTGAGGGCGGCCAAAGATTCTTC.

The chain recombines TRBV19 with TRBJ2-3; D possibly uses TRBD1 or TRBD2 (5 bases each). The V gene's germline CDR1 is LNHDA and CDR2 SQIVND (reference sequence). Trimming took 5 bases from V and 5 from J, leaving 17 bases between them. This CDR3 is built from 15 residues. This CDR3 is CASSFEGTWGDTQYF. The CDR3 DNA sequence: TGTGCCAGTAGTTTCGAGGGGACCTGGGGAGATACGCAGTATTTT.

In its sample, this clone was seen a few times. The genes are TRBV27 and TRBJ2-7; the D gene is possibly TRBD2 (6 bases). CDR1 is MNHEY, CDR2 SMNVEV, per germline (reference sequence). CDR3 size: 13 residues. The germline V and J ends were trimmed by 7 bases and 5 bases, with 15 bases remaining between them. CDR3 sequence reads: CASTSREENEQYF. The DNA for the CDR3 is TGTGCCAGCACCTCAAGGGAGGAGAACGAGCAGTACTTC.

This clone was recorded a few times. The chain links TRBV2 to TRBJ2-5; 7 bases align to TRBD2. The CDR3 runs 16 residues. Germline V gene lookup returns CDR1 SNHLY and CDR2 FYNNEI. V lost 8 bases, J lost 1 base, and 13 bases stayed unmatched. CDR3 sequence: CASRSLRSSGQETQYF. As DNA, the CDR3 is TGTGCCAGCCGCTCTCTTCGATCTAGCGGCCAAGAGACCCAGTACTTC. Variable domain in full (rest from reference TRBV2 and TRBJ2-5): EPEVTQTPSHQVTQMGQEVILRCVPISNHLYFYWYRQILGQKVEFLVSFYNNEISEKSEIFDDQFSVERPDGSNFTLKIRSTKLEDSAMYFCASRSLRSSGQETQYFGPGTRLLVL.

The rearrangement links TRBV9 to TRBJ2-1; D remains unclear. The CDR3 covers 14 residues. V gave up 0 bases and J gave up 3 bases, with 7 bases separating them. Germline loops: CDR1 SGDLS, CDR2 YYNGEE. The DNA for the CDR3 is TGTGCCAGCAGCGTAGCTATGGACTACAATGAGCAGTTCTTC. It specifies CASSVAMDYNEQFF.

The genes are TRBV6-5 and TRBJ2-7; TRBD2 matches 9 bases. The CDR3 runs 14 residues. Germline CDR1 and CDR2: MNHEY and SVGAGI. Trimming took 5 bases from V and 2 from J; bases not matched to a gene: 4. The CDR3 DNA sequence: TGTGCCAGCAGTGGGACTAGCAACCCCTACGAGCAGTACTTC. Protein: CASSGTSNPYEQYF.

The genes are TRBV19 and TRBJ2-5; D might be TRBD1 (5 bases). Per the germline V gene, CDR1 is LNHDA and CDR2 is SQIVND (reference sequence). The V end was cut by 5 bases, the J end by 4 bases, with 8 bases between. The CDR3 loop spans 12 amino acids. CDR3 coding DNA: TGTGCCAGTAGTCTTCAGGGAGAGACCCAGTACTTC. This codes for CASSLQGETQYF.

The chain is built from TRBV29-1 and TRBJ2-5; D may match TRBD1 or TRBD2 (5 bases each). Germline V gives CDR1 SQVTM, CDR2 ANQGSEA. CDR3 size: 15 residues. V dropped 1 base and J dropped 5 bases, with 17 bases sitting between them. Here the CDR3 DNA reads TGCAGCGTTGAAGCAAATCAGGGAGTGCGGGAGACCCAGTACTTC. It encodes CSVEANQGVRETQYF.

This sequence joins TRBV15 and TRBJ2-4, with D tentatively TRBD2 (5 bases). Trimming cost V 0 bases and J 0 bases, with 18 bases left between them. The CDR3 has 19 residues. Germline CDR1 LNHNV, CDR2 YYDKDF (reference sequence). CDR3 sequence reads: CATSRDWFGGILAKNIQYF. In nucleotides, the CDR3 is TGTGCCACCAGCAGAGATTGGTTCGGAGGTATACTAGCCAAAAACATTCAGTACTTC. Full variable domain (outside the CDR3, taken from reference TRBV15 and TRBJ2-4): DAMVIQNPRYQVTQFGKPVTLSCSQTLNHNVMYWYQQKSSQAPKLLFHYYDKDFNNEADTPDNFQSRRPNTSFCFLDIRSPGLGDTAMYLCATSRDWFGGILAKNIQYFGAGTRLSVL.

On this clone: The sample carries other DNA sequences with the same CDR3. This rearrangement joins TRBV5-1 to TRBJ2-5; D remains ambiguous. The CDR3 consists of 12 residues. Germline assignment: CDR1 SGHRS and CDR2 YFSETQ. Trimming removed 0 bases at V and 4 bases at J, with 4 bases between. The CDR3 DNA reads as TGCGCCAGCAGCTTGGTGGGAGAGACCCAGTACTTC. Residues: CASSLVGETQYF. The full variable domain, rest sourced from reference TRBV5-1 and TRBJ2-5, is KAGVTQTPRYLIKTRGQQVTLSCSPISGHRSVSWYQQTPGQGLQFLFEYFSETQRNKGNFPGRFSGRQFSNSRSEMNVSTLELGDSALYLCASSLVGETQYFGPGTRLLVL.

The chain employs TRBV15 and TRBJ2-6; D unclear. CDR3 length: 16 amino acids. CDR1 and CDR2 from the germline V gene are LNHNV and YYDKDF (reference sequence). Trimming left V 3 bases short and J 2 bases short, with 11 bases between. As DNA, the CDR3 is TGTGCCACCAGCAGGCTGGTTTCCGCTGGGGCCAACGTCCTGACTTTC. Amino acid sequence: CATSRLVSAGANVLTF.

V usage is TRBV7-2 and J usage is TRBJ1-5; the D gene is possibly TRBD1 (5 bases). This CDR3 has 13 residues. Germline V gene sequence: CDR1 SGHTA, CDR2 FQGNSA. V lost 5 bases, J lost 8 bases, and 13 bases lay in between. CDR3 loop: CASSPRPGEPQHF. CDR3 DNA: TGTGCCAGCAGCCCCCGTCCGGGGGAGCCCCAGCATTTT.

The chain employs TRBV2 and TRBJ2-4, with D possibly TRBD2 on 6 matching bases. With 7 bases removed from V and 7 bases from J, the gap between germline ends came to 14 bases. The CDR3 consists of 13 residues. Looked up from germline, CDR1 is SNHLY and CDR2 is FYNNEI. The CDR3 DNA follows: TGTGCCAGCAAGGGTGGGACTGGGAACATTCAGTACTTC. This sequence encodes CASKGGTGNIQYF.

This clone has just a few counts. Other DNA sequences in the same sample also yield this CDR3. This chain links TRBV30 with TRBJ2-7; D is unresolved. CDR3 size: 11 residues. Deletions cut 0 bases from V and 3 bases from J, with 3 bases between. Germline assignment: CDR1 GTSNPN and CDR2 SVGIG (reference sequence). CDR3 amino acids: CAWSVSYEQYF. In nucleotides, the CDR3 is TGTGCCTGGAGTGTCAGCTACGAGCAGTACTTC.

This clone showed up just a few times. The chain combines TRBV21-1 with TRBJ2-7; the D call in the table, TRBD2, was not verified against the DNA. TRBV21-1 represents a pseudogene. The CDR3 is 16 residues long. The CDR3, as DNA: TGTGCCAGCAGCAAAGTGGGAGGGGACTGGGGCTACGAGCAGTACTTC. Its translation is CASSKVGGDWGYEQYF.

The genes are TRBV28 and TRBJ1-2; no definite D call. The germline CDR1 and CDR2 sequences are MDHEN and SYDVKM. V was shortened by 5 bases and J by 4 bases, with 8 bases between the two germline ends. The CDR3 runs to 12 residues. The CDR3 is CASSRASYGYTF. The DNA for the CDR3 is TGTGCCAGCAGTCGGGCGAGCTATGGCTACACCTTC.

The rearrangement uses TRBV2 and TRBJ2-7, with D possibly being TRBD1 (6 bases). CDR1 and CDR2 from the germline V gene are SNHLY and FYNNEI. The V end lost 6 bases, the J end lost 4 bases, and 10 bases lay between the germline ends. There are 12 residues in the CDR3. The CDR3 sequence is CASRGTGYEQYF. CDR3 nucleotides: TGTGCCAGCAGGGGAACAGGGTACGAGCAGTACTTC.

This clone occurred once. The genes are TRBV6-5 and TRBJ1-1; perhaps TRBD1 as D (5 bases). V was pared by 2 bases and J by 5 bases, with 9 bases between. The CDR3 has 13 amino acids. Germline CDR1 reads MNHEY; CDR2 reads SVGAGI. Here the CDR3 reads CASSYLRGTEAFF. DNA of the CDR3: TGTGCCAGCAGTTACCTTCGGGGGACTGAAGCTTTCTTT.

This clone was seen a handful of times. The chain has TRBV18 and TRBJ2-1, with D hard to call. The CDR3 consists of 15 residues. V lost 3 bases, J lost 4 bases, and 13 bases lay in between. Germline lookup yields CDR1 KGHSH and CDR2 LQKENI. The CDR3 here is CASSPGQLAYNEQFF. CDR3 DNA: TGTGCCAGCTCACCCGGCCAGCTCGCGTACAATGAGCAGTTCTTC.

The V gene is TRBV6-5, the J gene TRBJ1-1; TRBD1 is a possible D gene (6 bases). V was cut by 6 bases and J by 7 bases, with 15 bases left in between. The CDR3 is 13 residues long. Germline CDR1 is MNHEY and CDR2 is SVGAGI. For the CDR3, the DNA is TGTGCCAGCAGCCGGGACACCTTCGATGAAGCTTTCTTT. It encodes CASSRDTFDEAFF.